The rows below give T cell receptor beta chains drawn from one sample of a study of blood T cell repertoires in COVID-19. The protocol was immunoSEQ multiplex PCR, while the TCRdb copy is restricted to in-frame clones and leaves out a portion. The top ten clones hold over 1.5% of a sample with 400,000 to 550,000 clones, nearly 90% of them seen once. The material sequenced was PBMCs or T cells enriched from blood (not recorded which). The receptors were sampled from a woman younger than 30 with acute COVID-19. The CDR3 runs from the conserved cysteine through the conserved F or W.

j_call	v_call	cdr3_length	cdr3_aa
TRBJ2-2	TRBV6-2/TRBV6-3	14	CASSRDRGTGELFF
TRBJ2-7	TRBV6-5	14	CASSYRTGPGEQYF
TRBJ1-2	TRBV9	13	CASSVGTSYGYTF
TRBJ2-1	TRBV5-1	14	CASKGLAGGNEQFF
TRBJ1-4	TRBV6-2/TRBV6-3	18	CASSYSTTGTGINEKLFF
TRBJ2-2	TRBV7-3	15	CASSLTHSNTGELFF
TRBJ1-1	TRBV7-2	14	CASSPWGRITEAFF
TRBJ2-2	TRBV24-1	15	CATSDPTGNTGELFF
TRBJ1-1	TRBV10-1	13	CASRPTGNTEAFF
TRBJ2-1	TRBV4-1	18	CASSQEGRTSRAIHEQFF
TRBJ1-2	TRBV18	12	CASSLQDYGYTF
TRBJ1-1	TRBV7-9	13	CASSWLAGSTSFF
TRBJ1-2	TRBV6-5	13	CASSSQGGAGYTF
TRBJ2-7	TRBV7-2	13	CASSPISSYEQYF